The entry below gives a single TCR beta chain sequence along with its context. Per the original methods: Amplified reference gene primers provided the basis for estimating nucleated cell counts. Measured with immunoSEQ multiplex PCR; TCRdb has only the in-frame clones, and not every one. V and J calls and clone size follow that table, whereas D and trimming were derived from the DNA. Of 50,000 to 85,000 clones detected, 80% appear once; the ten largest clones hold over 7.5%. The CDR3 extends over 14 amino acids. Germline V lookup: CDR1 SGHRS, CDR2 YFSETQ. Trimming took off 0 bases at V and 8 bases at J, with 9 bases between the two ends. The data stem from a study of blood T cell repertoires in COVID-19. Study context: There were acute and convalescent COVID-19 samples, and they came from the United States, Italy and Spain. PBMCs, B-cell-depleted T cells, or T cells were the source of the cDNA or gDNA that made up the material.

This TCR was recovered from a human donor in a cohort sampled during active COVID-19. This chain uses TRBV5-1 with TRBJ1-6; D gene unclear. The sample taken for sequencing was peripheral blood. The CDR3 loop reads CASSLDSRDSPLHF. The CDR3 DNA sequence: TGCGCCAGCAGCTTGGATAGTCGAGATTCACCCCTCCACTTT.